This entry lists 30 T cell receptor beta chains sequenced from one sample in a study of blood T cell repertoires in COVID-19. Some clones are missing from TCRdb's copy, which holds only in-frame ones; the method was immunoSEQ multiplex PCR. This table has a few hundred thousand clones, approximately 85% appearing once. The specimen sequenced was peripheral blood. These TCRs come from a woman in her 70s with COVID-19, enrolled during active disease.

V usage is TRBV9 and J usage is TRBJ2-1, with TRBD2 identical over 12 bases. Germline loops: CDR1 SGDLS, CDR2 YYNGEE. The V and J ends lost 2 bases and 6 bases, in that order; junction bases with no gene match: 3. The CDR3 is 15 amino acids. CDR3 residues: CASSVGLAGSNEQFF. The CDR3 DNA is TGTGCCAGCAGCGTGGGACTAGCGGGTTCCAATGAGCAGTTCTTC.

This clone was recorded a few times. The chain is built from TRBV18 and TRBJ1-2; weak D call: TRBD1 (5 bases). CDR3 length: 14 amino acids. The V end was cut by 2 bases, the J end by 4 bases, with 11 bases between. Per germline, CDR1 KGHSH and CDR2 LQKENI. The DNA for the CDR3 is TGTGCCAGCTCACCATCAGGGTTGGCCTATGGCTACACCTTC. It encodes CASSPSGLAYGYTF.

The chain is built from TRBV11-3 and TRBJ2-2; 7 nucleotides line up with TRBD1. The CDR3 has 16 amino acids. Unmatched junction bases numbered 6, after V lost 5 bases and J lost 0 bases. CDR1 and CDR2 (germline): SGHNT, YENEEA. The CDR3 sequence is CASSPRGGANTGELFF. The CDR3 DNA is TGTGCCAGCAGCCCTAGAGGGGGCGCGAACACCGGGGAGCTGTTTTTT.

This sequence joins TRBV5-1 and TRBJ2-5, with D possibly being TRBD2 (5 bases). This CDR3 has 13 residues. Germline values: CDR1 SGHRS, CDR2 YFSETQ. V was shortened by 6 bases and J by 1 base, with 10 bases between the two germline ends. The CDR3 sequence is CASTGLIQETQYF. Written as DNA, the CDR3 is TGCGCCAGCACCGGACTTATCCAAGAGACCCAGTACTTC.

The gene calls are TRBV11-1 and TRBJ2-2, with D tentatively TRBD2 (6 bases). The CDR3 has 14 amino acids. The germline V and J ends were trimmed by 5 bases and 5 bases, with 12 bases remaining between them. Germline CDR1 and CDR2: SGHAT and FQDESV (reference sequence). The CDR3 region is CASSLGGGTGELFF. The CDR3, as DNA: TGTGCCAGCAGCCTGGGGGGAGGAACCGGGGAGCTGTTTTTT.

The chain is built from TRBV2 and TRBJ2-5; 7 bases are shared with TRBD1. V dropped 3 bases and J dropped 1; count of bases not matched to a gene: 5. CDR1 is SNHLY, CDR2 FYNNEI, per germline. CDR3 length: 15 residues. Written as DNA, the CDR3 is TGTGCCAGCAGTGATCACAGGGGTGGCCAAGAGACCCAGTACTTC. Translation gives CASSDHRGGQETQYF.

The rearrangement uses TRBV5-4 and TRBJ2-7; TRBD1 matches at 10 bases. Trimming took 0 bases from V and 2 from J; bases not matched to a gene: 11. CDR3 length: 18 amino acids. Germline V gene sequence: CDR1 SGHNT, CDR2 YYREEE (reference sequence). In nucleotides, the CDR3 is TGTGCCAGCAGCTTGGCGCGGGGGACCGGGACAGGGGCCTACGAGCAGTACTTC. Encoded protein: CASSLARGTGTGAYEQYF. Looking up the rest from reference TRBV5-4 and TRBJ2-7 gives the full variable domain: ETGVTQSPTHLIKTRGQQVTLRCSSQSGHNTVSWYQQALGQGPQFIFQYYREEENGRGNFPPRFSGLQFPNYSSELNVNALELDDSALYLCASSLARGTGTGAYEQYFGPGTRLTVT.

This clone showed up just once. The chain couples TRBV11-2 to TRBJ2-7, with 8 bases aligning to TRBD1. The CDR3 runs to 15 residues. Per the germline V gene, CDR1 is SGHAT and CDR2 is FQNNGV. J lost 4 bases, V lost 5 bases, and 10 bases had no gene match. CDR3 DNA sequence: TGTGCCAGCAGCGCACCGGGACAGGAGCGTTACGAGCAGTACTTC. It is translated as CASSAPGQERYEQYF.

The J gene is TRBJ2-1, the V gene TRBV5-4, with 9 bases matching TRBD2. V dropped 5 bases and J dropped 5; count of bases not matched to a gene: 14. From germline, CDR1 is SGHNT and CDR2 YYREEE (reference sequence). CDR3 length: 17 residues. The CDR3 loop reads CASRIGGGGAFNNEQFF. As DNA, the CDR3 is TGTGCCAGCAGGATTGGGGGCGGGGGGGCCTTTAACAATGAGCAGTTCTTC.

V and J are TRBV19 and TRBJ2-7; perhaps TRBD1 as D (6 bases). Trimming left V 4 bases short and J 3 bases short, with 13 bases between. The CDR3 sequence is 14 residues long. Germline V CDR1 and CDR2: LNHDA, SQIVND (reference sequence). This CDR3 is CASSRGRYGYEQYF. The CDR3 DNA follows: TGTGCCAGTAGTAGGGGGCGTTACGGCTACGAGCAGTACTTC.

A few counts support this clone. The J gene is TRBJ2-5, the V gene TRBV4-3; the D gene is possibly TRBD1 (7 bases). Germline-derived CDR1 and CDR2 are LGHNA and YSLEER. This CDR3 has 16 residues. V lost 0 bases and J lost 7, with 18 bases in between. The CDR3 coding sequence is TGCGCCAGCAGCCAAGATGCGGGACAGCCCCTGGGGACCCAGTACTTC. This gives the protein CASSQDAGQPLGTQYF.

The rearrangement uses TRBV7-2 and TRBJ1-5; TRBD1 agrees at 7 bases. The CDR3 is 15 residues long. After removal of 2 bases from V and 2 bases from J, the junction contained 3 bases not matched to a gene. Germline loops: CDR1 SGHTA, CDR2 FQGNSA. The CDR3 here is CASSLQGVGNQPQHF. CDR3 bases: TGTGCCAGCAGCTTACAGGGGGTGGGCAATCAGCCCCAGCATTTT.

The V gene is TRBV7-2, the J gene TRBJ1-4; 7 bases match TRBD1. Germline CDR1 SGHTA, CDR2 FQGNSA. The CDR3 contains 14 residues. V lost 6 bases and J lost 8; bases outside the gene matches: 9. CDR3 DNA: TGTGCCAGCAGTCCGACAGGGAGAGTGGAAAAACTGTTTTTT. This gives the protein CASSPTGRVEKLFF.

V usage is TRBV2 and J usage is TRBJ2-5, with TRBD2 identical over 14 bases. Germline V lookup: CDR1 SNHLY, CDR2 FYNNEI. The CDR3 sequence is 15 residues long. Germline trimming cut 6 bases from V and 5 bases from J; bases unmatched to any gene: 5. CDR3 amino acids: CASRGLAGGVETQYF. Written as DNA, the CDR3 is TGTGCCAGCAGAGGACTAGCGGGAGGAGTTGAGACCCAGTACTTC.

V usage is TRBV3-1 (or the pseudogene TRBV3-2) and J usage is TRBJ1-2; D unresolved. The CDR3 totals 12 residues. V was clipped by 6 bases and J by 3 bases, with 8 bases between them. In germline, CDR1 is LGHDT, CDR2 YNNKEL (reference sequence). CDR3 sequence reads: CASREGYYGYTF. DNA for the CDR3: TGTGCCAGCAGGGAGGGTTACTATGGCTACACCTTC.

V is TRBV6-5 and J is TRBJ1-3; tentatively, D is TRBD1 (6 bases). Trimming left V 6 bases short and J 3 bases short, with 12 bases between. The CDR3 sequence is 14 residues long. Germline CDR1 reads MNHEY; CDR2 reads SVGAGI. This chain's CDR3 is CASSQGHDGNTIYF. The DNA of the CDR3 is TGTGCCAGCAGCCAGGGACACGATGGAAACACCATATATTTT.

The CDR3 spells CASSVEWSSGNTIYF. DNA for the CDR3: TGTGCCAGCAGCGTAGAGTGGAGCTCTGGAAACACCATATATTTT. This sequence joins TRBV9 and TRBJ1-3; D gene uncertain. The germline CDR1 and CDR2 sequences are SGDLS and YYNGEE. V was shortened by 0 bases and J by 0 bases, with 7 bases between the two germline ends. The CDR3 is 15 residues long.

This clone was found once. The rearrangement links TRBV7-2 to TRBJ1-1, with TRBD1 as a possible D gene (5 bases). The CDR3 runs to 15 residues. The V gene's germline CDR1 is SGHTA and CDR2 FQGNSA. V lost 1 base to trimming and J lost 6 bases, with 15 bases between them. CDR3 sequence reads: CASSLEPAGWAEAFF. The CDR3 coding sequence is TGTGCCAGCAGCTTAGAACCCGCAGGGTGGGCTGAAGCTTTCTTT.

The chain carries TRBV7-8 and TRBJ1-5; 7 bases agree with TRBD1. V shed 0 bases, J shed 7 bases, and the junction held 6 bases outside the gene matches. There are 15 residues in the CDR3. Germline-derived CDR1 and CDR2 are SGHVS and FQNEAQ. CDR3 loop: CASSLAQGVEQPQHF. CDR3 DNA: TGTGCCAGCAGCTTAGCTCAGGGGGTCGAACAGCCCCAGCATTTT.

This clone has only one observation. The J gene is TRBJ1-1, the V gene TRBV6-1, with D unresolved. The CDR3 loop spans 15 amino acids. The germline V gene encodes CDR1 MNHNS and CDR2 SASEGT. V gave up 3 bases and J gave up 6 bases, with 17 bases separating them. CDR3 loop: CASSDSSLDAAEAFF. DNA of the CDR3: TGTGCCAGCAGTGACAGTTCCTTGGATGCGGCTGAAGCTTTCTTT.

This chain connects TRBV11-3 to TRBJ2-1; 8 bases are a match to TRBD2. This CDR3 has 16 residues. J lost 10 bases, V lost 1 base, and 12 bases had no gene match. In germline, CDR1 is SGHNT, CDR2 YENEEA. The chain's CDR3 is CASSLGAGEGSWEQFF. CDR3 nucleotides: TGTGCCAGCAGCTTAGGAGCGGGGGAAGGATCCTGGGAGCAGTTCTTC.

This chain joins TRBV9 and TRBJ1-5; D is ambiguous. V dropped 3 bases and J dropped 6 bases, with 10 bases sitting between them. CDR1 is SGDLS, CDR2 YYNGEE, per germline. This CDR3 has 13 residues. CDR3 sequence (DNA): TGTGCCAGCAGCGCCTCGGGTGCTCAGCCCCAGCATTTT. It translates to CASSASGAQPQHF.

The chain recombines TRBV5-4 with TRBJ1-1; a possible D gene is TRBD1 (6 bases). The germline V and J ends were trimmed by 4 bases and 4 bases, with 17 bases remaining between them. CDR1 SGHNT and CDR2 YYREEE come from the germline V gene (reference sequence). The CDR3 is 15 amino acids. The CDR3: CASSNLDRLRTEAFF. The CDR3 DNA reads TGTGCCAGCAGCAACCTAGACAGGTTGCGCACTGAAGCTTTCTTT.

The chain links TRBV3-1 (or the pseudogene TRBV3-2) to TRBJ1-5; D uncertain. Trimming took off 4 bases at V and 1 base at J, with 11 bases between the two ends. The length of the CDR3 is 15 residues. CDR1 LGHDT and CDR2 YNNKEL come from the germline V gene (reference sequence). The CDR3 DNA reads as TGTGCCAGCAGCCCCTCCCGAGGGAGCAATCAGCCCCAGCATTTT. This gives the protein CASSPSRGSNQPQHF.

The CDR3 loop is CASRPPAPTGNTEAFF. The CDR3 nucleotides read TGTGCCAGCAGGCCACCCGCCCCCACAGGGAACACTGAAGCTTTCTTT. The chain is built from TRBV9 and TRBJ1-1; D is possibly TRBD1 (5 bases). Germline V gives CDR1 SGDLS, CDR2 YYNGEE. This CDR3 spans 16 amino acids. V lost 5 bases and J lost 1, with 18 bases in between.

The genes are TRBV4-1 and TRBJ1-1, with D possibly being TRBD1 (5 bases). The CDR3 covers 15 residues. The germline V gene encodes CDR1 MGHRA and CDR2 YSYEKL. The V end lost 1 base, the J end lost 1 base, and 10 bases lay between the germline ends. This CDR3 reads CASSQATGPNTEAFF. In DNA, the CDR3 is TGCGCCAGCAGCCAAGCCACAGGACCGAACACTGAAGCTTTCTTT.

The chain recombines TRBV29-1 with TRBJ2-1; perhaps TRBD2 as D (5 bases). V dropped 0 bases and J dropped 5 bases, with 11 bases sitting between them. There are 14 residues in the CDR3. Germline CDR1 reads SQVTM; CDR2 reads ANQGSEA. The CDR3 sequence is CSVEEGRGHNEQFF. The CDR3 coding sequence is TGCAGCGTTGAAGAAGGGAGAGGACACAATGAGCAGTTCTTC.

This clone came up a few times. This chain uses TRBV6-5 with TRBJ2-7; possibly TRBD1 for D (6 bases). Trimming pared 5 bases from V and 2 bases from J, leaving 16 bases between. CDR3 length: 15 residues. The V gene's germline CDR1 is MNHEY and CDR2 SVGAGI. Here the CDR3 DNA reads TGTGCCAGCAGTCTCTCCGGGACACCCCCCTACGAGCAGTACTTC. This gives the protein CASSLSGTPPYEQYF.

This clone was detected once. J is TRBJ1-1 and V is TRBV20-1; maybe TRBD1 (6 bases). The V gene lost 3 bases and the J gene lost 0 bases, with 20 bases spanning the gap. Germline CDR1 DFQATT, CDR2 SNEGSKA (reference sequence). The CDR3 has 17 residues. This CDR3 is CSASRNGRGSMNTEAFF. The CDR3, as DNA: TGCAGTGCTAGTCGTAATGGCAGGGGATCCATGAACACTGAAGCTTTCTTT.

This sequence joins TRBV19 and TRBJ1-2; D gene ambiguous. The V end lost 6 bases, the J end lost 4 bases, and 9 bases lay between the germline ends. Germline V gene lookup returns CDR1 LNHDA and CDR2 SQIVND (reference sequence). The length of the CDR3 is 12 residues. The CDR3: CASSTEGYGYTF. CDR3 nucleotide sequence: TGTGCCAGTAGCACAGAGGGCTATGGCTACACCTTC.